A single sample is the source of the 31 T cell receptor beta chains below, sequenced in a study of blood T cell repertoires in COVID-19. Assay used: immunoSEQ multiplex PCR; TCRdb lists only in-frame clones, some missing. The profile shows more than 300,000 clones, roughly 86% of them singletons. Sequenced material: peripheral blood. These receptors were taken from a woman aged 30 to 39 with COVID-19, enrolled during active disease.

The chain is built from TRBV6-1 and TRBJ1-3; no firm D call. Germline CDR1 reads MNHNS; CDR2 reads SASEGT. Trimming left V 2 bases short and J 0 bases short, with 14 bases between. The CDR3 is 17 amino acids. CDR3 nucleotides: TGTGCCAGCAGTGAACGTCACCCAGAATCCTCTGGAAACACCATATATTTT. This translates into CASSERHPESSGNTIYF.

The chain uses TRBV20-1 and TRBJ2-7, with D possibly TRBD1 on 7 matching bases. The germline V and J ends were trimmed by 3 bases and 6 bases, with 12 bases remaining between them. The CDR3 totals 12 residues. Germline CDR1 and CDR2: DFQATT and SNEGSKA (reference sequence). CDR3 DNA: TGCAGTGCTAGTCAGGGGGGCGGCGAGCAGTACTTC. This encodes CSASQGGGEQYF.

V is TRBV4-2 and J is TRBJ2-1; 11 bases align to TRBD2. V was pared by 1 base and J by 8 bases, with 13 bases of the junction left unmatched. The CDR3 runs 18 residues. Germline lookup yields CDR1 LGHNA and CDR2 YNFKEQ. CDR3 amino acids: CASSQGPRSGGALDEQFF. CDR3 bases: TGTGCCAGCAGCCAAGGCCCCCGTAGCGGGGGGGCCCTGGATGAGCAGTTCTTC.

The chain links TRBV5-4 to TRBJ1-1, with a weak D call TRBD1 (6 bases). Germline-derived CDR1 and CDR2 are SGHNT and YYREEE (reference sequence). The CDR3 totals 14 residues. The V and J ends lost 2 bases and 0 bases respectively, with 8 bases between them. The DNA for the CDR3 is TGTGCCAGCAGCTTCGGACAGTTGAACACTGAAGCTTTCTTT. It specifies CASSFGQLNTEAFF.

The chain employs TRBV19 and TRBJ1-6; no clear D. Per the germline V gene, CDR1 is LNHDA and CDR2 is SQIVND (reference sequence). The V and J ends lost 5 bases and 4 bases respectively, with 15 bases between them. This CDR3 contains 16 residues. CDR3 amino acids: CASSLESPPYNSPLHF. CDR3 DNA: TGTGCCAGTAGTCTGGAGTCCCCGCCTTATAATTCACCCCTCCACTTT.

This chain joins TRBV11-2 and TRBJ2-1, with a possible D match to TRBD1 (6 bases). The germline V and J ends were trimmed by 0 bases and 13 bases, with 10 bases remaining between them. The CDR3 is 12 residues long. The germline V gene encodes CDR1 SGHAT and CDR2 FQNNGV. As DNA, the CDR3 is TGTGCCAGCAGCTTAGATAGGGGACATCAGTTCTTC. Amino acid sequence: CASSLDRGHQFF.

In this sample, this clone turned up once. The chain joins TRBV9 to TRBJ2-2; D perhaps matches TRBD2 (5 bases). V shed 4 bases and J shed 0 bases, with 13 bases lying between them. The CDR3 runs 16 residues. The V gene's germline CDR1 is SGDLS and CDR2 YYNGEE. The CDR3 spells CASSPRGHANTGELFF. CDR3 in DNA: TGTGCCAGCAGCCCCCGAGGGCACGCGAACACCGGGGAGCTGTTTTTT.

The CDR3 here is CASSLTVNTEAFF. CDR3 nucleotide sequence: TGTGCCAGCAGCTTGACTGTGAACACTGAAGCTTTCTTT. The J gene is TRBJ1-1, the V gene TRBV7-3; D not certain. The CDR3 extends over 13 amino acids. Trimming left V 3 bases short and J 0 bases short, with 5 bases between. Germline V gene sequence: CDR1 SGHTA, CDR2 FQGTGA.

The J gene is TRBJ2-2, the V gene TRBV7-9; maybe TRBD1 (5 bases). The CDR3 contains 12 residues. The ends were cut back, 9 bases at V and 2 bases at J, with 7 bases in the middle. Per the germline V gene, CDR1 is SEHNR and CDR2 is FQNEAQ (reference sequence). In DNA, the CDR3 is TGTGCCAGGACAGATAACACCGGGGAGCTGTTTTTT. This gives the protein CARTDNTGELFF.

The rearrangement joins TRBV25-1 to TRBJ2-4, with D possibly being TRBD2 (5 bases). The CDR3 contains 14 residues. The germline V gene has CDR1 MGHDK and CDR2 SYGVNS. Between the trimmed V and J ends, which lost 6 bases and 4 bases, there was a span of 13 bases. The CDR3 spells CASREEGRKNIQYF. The CDR3 DNA reads as TGTGCCAGCAGAGAAGAGGGTCGAAAAAACATTCAGTACTTC.

This rearrangement joins TRBV2 to TRBJ1-2; perhaps TRBD1 as D (5 bases). With 5 bases removed from V and 1 base from J, the gap between germline ends came to 11 bases. This CDR3 is 14 amino acids long. Germline CDR1 reads SNHLY; CDR2 reads FYNNEI. As DNA, the CDR3 is TGTGCCAGCAGTCCAGGGTCTATTAACTATGGCTACACCTTC. Translated, it gives CASSPGSINYGYTF.

The table lists this clone with a count of one. Within the sample, other DNA sequences also encode this same CDR3. The J gene is TRBJ1-5, the V gene TRBV19; TRBD1 might be the D (6 bases). CDR3 length equals 12 residues. Trimming shortened V by 8 bases and J by 4 bases, and 9 bases separated the two germline ends. Germline values: CDR1 LNHDA, CDR2 SQIVND (reference sequence). The chain's CDR3 is CASRGANQPQHF. Here the CDR3 DNA reads TGTGCCAGTCGGGGGGCAAATCAGCCCCAGCATTTT.

The chain combines TRBV4-1 with TRBJ1-2; 10 positions agree with TRBD1. The CDR3 loop spans 19 amino acids. Germline V gene sequence: CDR1 MGHRA, CDR2 YSYEKL. V gave up 3 bases and J gave up 2 bases; unmatched junction bases: 15. The CDR3 DNA reads as TGCGCCAGCAGCCACCGAATAGACCGGGACAGGGGTACGAACTATGGCTACACCTTC. It specifies CASSHRIDRDRGTNYGYTF.

V is TRBV9 and J is TRBJ2-3; D gene unclear. The CDR3 is 12 residues long. CDR1 is SGDLS and CDR2 is YYNGEE in the germline V gene. With 4 bases removed from V and 4 bases from J, the gap between germline ends came to 7 bases. The CDR3 is CASSPSSDTQYF. The DNA of the CDR3 is TGTGCCAGCAGCCCCAGTTCAGATACGCAGTATTTT.

This rearrangement joins TRBV6-1 to TRBJ1-1, with unresolved D. CDR3 size: 13 residues. Germline values: CDR1 MNHNS, CDR2 SASEGT. The V gene lost 6 bases and the J gene lost 7 bases, with 15 bases spanning the gap. CDR3: CASSPTPSVEAFF. The CDR3 DNA is TGTGCCAGCAGCCCAACCCCCTCAGTTGAAGCTTTCTTT.

The genes are TRBV4-2 and TRBJ2-7; D unclear. Trimming removed 0 bases from V and 2 bases from J, with 17 bases in between. Looked up from germline, CDR1 is LGHNA and CDR2 is YNFKEQ. This CDR3 region has 17 residues. In DNA, the CDR3 is TGTGCCAGCAGCCAAGATACCCCGAGATCGTCCCCCTACGAGCAGTACTTC. It is translated as CASSQDTPRSSPYEQYF.

The V call is TRBV7-9, the J call TRBJ1-6, with D hard to call. In germline, CDR1 is SEHNR, CDR2 FQNEAQ (reference sequence). The CDR3 spans 14 residues. The ends were cut back, 5 bases at V and 8 bases at J, with 13 bases in the middle. The CDR3 loop reads CASSPGTGYSPLHF. DNA of the CDR3: TGTGCCAGCAGCCCTGGAACGGGTTATTCACCCCTCCACTTT.

The chain combines TRBV6-5 with TRBJ1-2; no clear D gene. The CDR3 extends over 14 amino acids. The V end lost 6 bases, the J end lost 3 bases, and 14 bases lay between the germline ends. Germline CDR1 is MNHEY and CDR2 is SVGAGI. CDR3 sequence reads: CASRDLDGDYGYTF. For the CDR3, the DNA is TGTGCCAGCAGAGACTTGGACGGGGACTATGGCTACACCTTC.

V usage is TRBV11-3 and J usage is TRBJ2-1, with TRBD2 matching over 13 bases. Germline CDR1 and CDR2: SGHNT and YENEEA. The CDR3 runs to 15 residues. Trimming took 2 bases from V and 9 from J; bases not matched to a gene: 4. This CDR3 is CASSLTSGGALEQFF. The CDR3 DNA follows: TGTGCCAGCAGCTTAACTAGCGGGGGGGCTCTTGAGCAGTTCTTC.

The chain links TRBV7-3 to TRBJ1-5; possible D gene TRBD1, 6 bases. V lost 5 bases, J lost 0 bases, and 20 bases lay in between. Looked up from germline, CDR1 is SGHTA and CDR2 is FQGTGA. The CDR3 loop spans 18 amino acids. The CDR3 loop is CASSPIPWTVYSNQPQHF. CDR3 bases: TGTGCCAGCAGCCCTATACCCTGGACAGTCTATAGCAATCAGCCCCAGCATTTT.

The chain combines TRBV15 with TRBJ1-5; TRBD1 agrees at 8 bases. The V gene's germline CDR1 is LNHNV and CDR2 YYDKDF (reference sequence). This CDR3 has 15 amino acids. J was trimmed by 4 bases and V by 1 base; bases with no gene match: 3. The CDR3 sequence is CATSRGQGRNQPQHF. The CDR3 nucleotides are TGTGCCACCAGCAGAGGACAGGGGAGAAATCAGCCCCAGCATTTT.

The table lists this clone with a count of one. This chain links TRBV5-4 with TRBJ2-2; TRBD2 matches at 12 bases. Germline trimming cut 2 bases from V and 4 bases from J; bases unmatched to any gene: 6. The CDR3 spans 17 residues. Looked up from germline, CDR1 is SGHNT and CDR2 is YYREEE (reference sequence). The CDR3 is CASSLPSGGGATGELFF. CDR3 bases: TGTGCCAGCAGCTTACCTAGCGGGGGGGGAGCCACCGGGGAGCTGTTTTTT. The full variable domain, completed using reference TRBV5-4 and TRBJ2-2, is ETGVTQSPTHLIKTRGQQVTLRCSSQSGHNTVSWYQQALGQGPQFIFQYYREEENGRGNFPPRFSGLQFPNYSSELNVNALELDDSALYLCASSLPSGGGATGELFFGEGSRLTVL.

This sequence joins TRBV12-3 or TRBV12-4 and TRBJ2-4; D ambiguous. CDR3 length equals 13 residues. Trimming pared 7 bases from V and 7 bases from J, leaving 14 bases between. The DNA of the CDR3 is TGTGCCAGCACCCAAACGGTTTTGAACATTCAGTACTTC. This encodes CASTQTVLNIQYF.

This clone was recorded only once. The rearrangement uses TRBV9 and TRBJ1-5; D gene uncertain. V lost 0 bases, J lost 6 bases, and 7 bases lay in between. Germline CDR1 SGDLS, CDR2 YYNGEE. The CDR3 has 13 residues. Written as DNA, the CDR3 is TGTGCCAGCAGCGTAGGTCGGGGTCAGCCCCAGCATTTT. Protein sequence: CASSVGRGQPQHF.

This clone was observed once. The chain combines TRBV27 with TRBJ2-5; 10 bases line up with TRBD2. Germline V gives CDR1 MNHEY, CDR2 SMNVEV (reference sequence). The CDR3 has 15 amino acids. V dropped 3 bases and J dropped 5; count of bases not matched to a gene: 6. CDR3 coding DNA: TGTGCCAGCAGTTTTTCAGCGGGGGGGTTGGAGACCCAGTACTTC. Protein product: CASSFSAGGLETQYF.

The rearrangement uses TRBV7-3 and TRBJ1-1; D unresolved. Germline CDR1 is SGHTA and CDR2 is FQGTGA. This CDR3 spans 13 amino acids. Trimming left V 0 bases short and J 6 bases short, with 8 bases between. The CDR3 sequence is CASSLTVQAEAFF. CDR3 DNA sequence: TGTGCCAGCAGCTTAACGGTCCAGGCTGAAGCTTTCTTT.

This clone was counted once. Here the CDR3 DNA reads TGCAGCGTTGAGGCCCGGGATGGCTACACCTTC. Translating it yields CSVEARDGYTF. The rearrangement uses TRBV29-1 and TRBJ1-2, with D unresolved. The CDR3 runs to 11 residues. CDR1 and CDR2 from the germline V gene are SQVTM and ANQGSEA. Trimming pared 3 bases from V and 6 bases from J, leaving 8 bases between.

This clone has just one count. The J gene is TRBJ2-5, the V gene TRBV7-8; 9 bases align to TRBD2. CDR1 and CDR2 (germline): SGHVS, FQNEAQ. The trim removed 5 bases at V and 4 bases at J, leaving 14 bases unmatched. CDR3 length equals 17 residues. CDR3 bases: TGTGCCAGCAGCCCCAATTATCTAGCGGGGCTTGGAGAGACCCAGTACTTC. This sequence encodes CASSPNYLAGLGETQYF.

In this sample, this clone turned up once. This rearrangement joins TRBV7-2 to TRBJ1-2; 8 nucleotides agree with TRBD1. J lost 0 bases, V lost 1 base, and 10 bases had no gene match. Germline V gives CDR1 SGHTA, CDR2 FQGNSA. The CDR3 loop spans 18 amino acids. DNA for the CDR3: TGTGCCAGCAGCTTAGTGGGAGCAGGGGGCCAAGCTAACTATGGCTACACCTTC. This translates into CASSLVGAGGQANYGYTF.

This sequence joins TRBV28 and TRBJ2-2; D is perhaps TRBD2 (5 bases). The CDR3 consists of 15 residues. The germline gives CDR1 MDHEN, CDR2 SYDVKM. Trimming stripped 8 bases from V and 1 base from J, with 14 bases between. CDR3 amino acids: CASCPGVKNTGELFF. The CDR3 DNA follows: TGTGCCAGCTGTCCCGGGGTAAAGAACACCGGGGAGCTGTTTTTT.

The chain has TRBV7-8 and TRBJ2-2, with 7 bases aligning to TRBD2. V lost 5 bases and J lost 3; bases outside the gene matches: 9. Germline assignment: CDR1 SGHVS and CDR2 FQNEAQ. CDR3 size: 16 residues. In DNA form, the CDR3 reads TGTGCCAGCAGCGCGTCTAGCGCGGGGGACACCGGGGAGCTGTTTTTT. Protein product: CASSASSAGDTGELFF.